One T cell receptor beta chain is described in this entry. Its specificity is not known. V shed 0 bases and J shed 4 bases, with 16 bases lying between them. The CDR3 contains 15 residues. The germline CDR1 and CDR2 sequences are DFQATT and SNEGSKA (reference sequence). The data stem from a study of blood T cells in healthy people across ages. Study outcomes and limitations: Among long-lived donors, naive CD4+ cells were more numerous and diversity higher than in aged donors. Diversity estimates drawn from one million T cells were deemed underestimates.

Next came a second PCR, run for 7 to 11 cycles, which used a sample-barcoded 5' primer along with a J-beta primer mix. Each cDNA molecule carried a tag from a template-switch adaptor that contained 12 random nucleotides. MiXCR, applied by TCRdb to the 5' RACE reads, yields one record per CDR3 protein. The sample lists over 1.5 million distinct CDR3 sequences, 49% occurring once. Samples each had at least 5.5 micrograms of total RNA extracted. Sequences were obtained from blood. The clonotype originates from a woman between 40 and 55 years old in good health. This chain joins TRBV20-1 and TRBJ2-7, with D perhaps matching TRBD2 (6 bases). The chain's CDR3 is CSARDEGGVGYEQYF. The CDR3 DNA is TGCAGTGCTAGAGATGAGGGCGGGGTAGGGTACGAGCAGTACTTC.